The TCR beta chain under discussion was sequenced for a study of CD8+ T cells in alopecia areata. RNA extraction was followed by reverse transcription into cDNA, which acted as the sequencing template. The data were produced by immunoSEQ multiplex PCR, yet TCRdb's version contains in-frame clones alone and is incomplete. The sample yields 200,000 to 250,000 clones, about two thirds seen once. The CDR3 is 17 amino acids. Germline loops: CDR1 ENHRY, CDR2 SYGVKD. The junction had 9 bases not matched to a gene; V was cut back by 2 bases and J by 8 bases. This clone has more than one count but fewer than ten.

Here the sequenced sample was CD4+ T cells sorted from blood, taken at week 0. This receptor was taken from a human donor with alopecia areata. This chain joins TRBV10-3 and TRBJ2-1; TRBD2 aligns across 13 bases. The CDR3 loop reads CAISEPGLAGIKDEQFF. The CDR3 DNA follows: TGTGCCATCAGTGAGCCGGGACTAGCGGGGATCAAGGATGAGCAGTTCTTC.